The next 9 T cell receptor beta chains were all read from a single sample in a study of cytomegalovirus exposure and HLA in healthy donors. Some clones are missing from TCRdb's copy, which holds only in-frame ones; the method was immunoSEQ multiplex PCR. The table records about 63,000 clones, 85% to 95% of them present only once. The specimen sequenced was PBMCs. These receptors were obtained from a woman younger than 35 in good health and CMV-seropositive.

This clone was recorded only once. The CDR3 loop reads CASSQQGLSRMDEQYF. The CDR3 DNA is TGTGCCAGCAGTCAACAGGGACTATCAAGAATGGACGAGCAGTACTTC. The genes are TRBV27 and TRBJ2-7; D is possibly TRBD2 (7 bases). V lost 5 bases and J 5 bases, leaving 22 bases between the germline ends. In germline, CDR1 is MNHEY, CDR2 SMNVEV (reference sequence). The CDR3 runs to 16 residues.

The chain couples TRBV6-1 to TRBJ1-5, with a weak D call TRBD1 (5 bases). The CDR3 sequence is 15 residues long. The V gene's germline CDR1 is MNHNS and CDR2 SASEGT. Trimming took 4 bases from V and 4 from J, leaving 14 bases between them. The CDR3 coding sequence is TGTGCCAGCAGTGGTGAGGGACTTAAGAATCAGCCCCAGCATTTT. Its protein product is CASSGEGLKNQPQHF.

The chain recombines TRBV9 with TRBJ2-1, with 8 positions matching TRBD1. There are 16 residues in the CDR3. Germline V gene data show CDR1 as SGDLS and CDR2 as YYNGEE. V was clipped by 0 bases and J by 7 bases; unmatched bases: 9. The CDR3 reads CASSVGQGAPLNEQFF. CDR3 coding DNA: TGTGCCAGCAGCGTAGGTCAGGGGGCGCCCCTGAATGAGCAGTTCTTC.

The gene calls are TRBV7-3 and TRBJ2-2, with D hard to call. Germline CDR1 SGHTA, CDR2 FQGTGA. Trimming stripped 6 bases from V and 3 bases from J, with 11 bases between. The CDR3 is made up of 14 amino acids. This CDR3 reads CASRRQSDTGELFF. CDR3 in DNA: TGTGCCAGCAGGAGACAATCGGACACCGGGGAGCTGTTTTTT.

This clone has just one count. The genes are TRBV7-3 and TRBJ2-1; 7 nucleotides match TRBD2. The trim removed 2 bases at V and 6 bases at J, leaving 10 bases unmatched. CDR1 and CDR2 (germline): SGHTA, FQGTGA. The CDR3 runs to 16 residues. CDR3 residues: CASSLGSGLGSNEQFF. CDR3 DNA: TGTGCCAGCAGCTTAGGTAGCGGGTTGGGGTCCAATGAGCAGTTCTTC.

This chain uses TRBV5-6 with TRBJ2-1; a weak D match, TRBD2 (6 bases). In germline, CDR1 is SGHDT, CDR2 YYEEEE. V lost 4 bases, J lost 9 bases, and 8 bases lay in between. This CDR3 contains 11 residues. CDR3 nucleotide sequence: TGTGCCAGCAGCCAGGAGGGTGAGCAGTTCTTC. Protein product: CASSQEGEQFF.

The V gene is TRBV19, the J gene TRBJ2-7, with 14 nucleotides matching TRBD2. J was trimmed by 5 bases and V by 5 bases; bases with no gene match: 8. Looked up from germline, CDR1 is LNHDA and CDR2 is SQIVND (reference sequence). The CDR3 sequence is 16 residues long. This CDR3 is CASSPRRGLAGDEQYF. DNA of the CDR3: TGTGCCAGTAGTCCGCGCAGGGGACTAGCGGGAGACGAGCAGTACTTC.

The count of this clone is one. This chain links TRBV30 with TRBJ1-2; D ambiguous. Trimming removed 6 bases at V and 5 bases at J, with 13 bases between. This CDR3 spans 12 amino acids. Germline CDR1 is GTSNPN and CDR2 is SVGIG (reference sequence). CDR3 in DNA: TGTGCCTGCTTGATCGGGAGGTATGGCTACACCTTC. Translating gives CACLIGRYGYTF.

The chain links TRBV7-2 to TRBJ2-2; 7 bases match TRBD1. CDR1 SGHTA and CDR2 FQGNSA come from the germline V gene. This CDR3 comprises 16 residues. V shed 7 bases, J shed 4 bases, and the junction held 12 bases outside the gene matches. The CDR3 region is CASNLPGQSATGELFF. CDR3 in DNA: TGTGCCAGCAACCTGCCGGGACAGTCGGCCACCGGGGAGCTGTTTTTT.